Following are 13 T cell receptor beta chains from one sample sequenced in a study of T cell repertoires in cytomegalovirus infection. TCRdb re-called the reads through MiXCR, storing one row per CDR3 protein. The sample lists roughly 990,000 distinct CDR3 sequences; around 30% were seen once. These TCRs' antigens remain unknown. This specimen was cultured CD8+ T cells from PBMCs, taken from culture after CMV antigen stimulation. These receptors all come from a human donor in good health (CMV status not recorded). Some clones in this sample may be carry-over from other donors' samples.

CDR3 sequence reads: CASTQRGSGELFF. CDR3 nucleotides: TGTGCCAGCACCCAAAGGGGGTCCGGGGAGCTGTTTTTT. This chain connects TRBV6-5 to TRBJ2-2, with D maybe TRBD1 (6 bases). The CDR3 is 13 residues long. The V end lost 7 bases, the J end lost 6 bases, and 12 bases lay between the germline ends. Per germline, CDR1 MNHEY and CDR2 SVGAGI.

The genes are TRBV24-1 and TRBJ2-1; 9 nucleotides line up with TRBD1. CDR1 is KGHDR and CDR2 is SFDVKD in the germline V gene. Trimming took 6 bases from V and 2 from J; bases not matched to a gene: 4. The CDR3 has 15 residues. The CDR3 DNA reads TGTGCCACCAGTCCAACAGGGGGCCCCTACAATGAGCAGTTCTTC. Amino acids: CATSPTGGPYNEQFF.

This clonotype was found a few times. The chain recombines TRBV13 with TRBJ1-2; TRBD1 matches 8 bases. The CDR3 contains 13 residues. Germline V gene data show CDR1 as PRHDT and CDR2 as FYEKMQ (reference sequence). The junction had 5 bases not matched to a gene; V was cut back by 3 bases and J by 8 bases. Here the CDR3 DNA reads TGTGCCAGCAGCTTGGTCAGGGGGCGAGGCTACACCTTC. Protein product: CASSLVRGRGYTF. The full variable domain, its missing parts supplied by reference TRBV13 and TRBJ1-2, is AAGVIQSPRHLIKEKRETATLKCYPIPRHDTVYWYQQGPGQDPQFLISFYEKMQSDKGSIPDRFSAQQFSDYHSELNMSSLELGDSALYFCASSLVRGRGYTFGSGTRLTVV.

There are many counts of this clonotype. The rearrangement uses TRBV7-9 and TRBJ2-1, with 9 bases matching TRBD1. V dropped 4 bases and J dropped 7; count of bases not matched to a gene: 5. The CDR3 extends over 14 amino acids. Germline V gives CDR1 SEHNR, CDR2 FQNEAQ (reference sequence). The CDR3 region has the DNA TGTGCCAGCAGCTCCGGGACAGGGATAAATGAGCAGTTCTTC. Its protein product is CASSSGTGINEQFF.

Many counts were recorded for this clonotype. This chain uses TRBV5-5 with TRBJ1-1; D gene uncertain. With 7 bases removed from V and 9 bases from J, the gap between germline ends came to 19 bases. CDR1 and CDR2 from the germline V gene are SGHKS and YYEKEE (reference sequence). The CDR3 consists of 13 residues. The CDR3 here is CASGTAPIRKAFF. CDR3 DNA: TGTGCCAGCGGAACAGCTCCGATAAGGAAAGCTTTCTTT.

The V gene is TRBV19, the J gene TRBJ1-1, with a weak D call TRBD1 (6 bases). Trimming removed 7 bases at V and 3 bases at J, with 15 bases between. Per germline, CDR1 LNHDA and CDR2 SQIVND (reference sequence). The CDR3 contains 14 residues. CDR3 DNA sequence: TGTGCCAGTACCATACAGGGCCTCGACACTGAAGCTTTCTTT. Protein sequence: CASTIQGLDTEAFF.

This clonotype was found a few times. This chain connects TRBV7-2 to TRBJ2-5; D unclear. Looked up from germline, CDR1 is SGHTA and CDR2 is FQGNSA. V gave up 1 base and J gave up 5 bases, with 14 bases separating them. CDR3 size: 15 residues. CDR3 DNA sequence: TGTGCCAGCAGCTTAGGTAGCCAGGTTGGGGAGACCCAGTACTTC. Translated, it gives CASSLGSQVGETQYF.

This chain joins TRBV4-1 and TRBJ1-2; 8 bases fit TRBD1. J gave up 7 bases and V 2 bases, and 9 bases lay outside the gene matches. This CDR3 region has 15 residues. Germline assignment: CDR1 MGHRA and CDR2 YSYEKL. The CDR3 nucleotides are TGCGCCAGCAGCCAATTCCTTCAGGGGGCAGGTGGCTACACCTTC. Translation gives CASSQFLQGAGGYTF.

The V and J genes are TRBV7-9 and TRBJ2-1; a possible D gene is TRBD1 (6 bases). The germline V and J ends were trimmed by 0 bases and 6 bases, with 15 bases remaining between them. The CDR3 contains 16 residues. The germline V gene encodes CDR1 SEHNR and CDR2 FQNEAQ (reference sequence). The CDR3 coding sequence is TGTGCCAGCAGCTTAGCGCGGACAGAGAAAGGCAATGAGCAGTTCTTC. It is translated as CASSLARTEKGNEQFF.

About this clonotype itself: Given a much more abundant clone one base away, this may be a read error. In nucleotides, the CDR3 is TGTGTCAGCAGCACGTCTAGCGGCCCCGCGGGGGAGACCCAGTACTTC. Protein product: CVSSTSSGPAGETQYF. The J gene is TRBJ2-5, the V gene TRBV7-6, with TRBD2 matching 7 bases. From germline, CDR1 is SGHVS and CDR2 FNYEAQ. The CDR3 runs 16 residues.

This sequence joins TRBV4-1 and TRBJ1-5; D remains ambiguous. This CDR3 is built from 13 residues. The V end was cut by 0 bases, the J end by 3 bases, with 3 bases between. Germline CDR1 is MGHRA and CDR2 is YSYEKL. This chain's CDR3 is CASSQDYNQPQHF. CDR3 bases: TGCGCCAGCAGCCAAGACTACAATCAGCCCCAGCATTTT.

The rearrangement joins TRBV7-4 to TRBJ1-2, with a tentative D call TRBD1 (5 bases). This CDR3 contains 13 residues. The ends were cut back, 5 bases at V and 5 bases at J, with 12 bases in the middle. Germline loops: CDR1 SGHVT, CDR2 SQSDAQ. CDR3 sequence: CASSRGSEYGYTF. The DNA of the CDR3 is TGTGCCAGCAGCCGGGGGTCGGAGTATGGCTACACCTTC. The full variable domain, in which reference TRBV7-4 and TRBJ1-2 provide the parts outside the CDR3, is GAGVSQSPRYKVAKRGRDVALRCDSISGHVTLYWYRQTLGQGSEVLTYSQSDAQRDKSGRPSGRFSAERPERSVSTLKIQRTEQGDSAVYLCASSRGSEYGYTFGSGTRLTVV.

The genes are TRBV7-9 and TRBJ1-1, with D unclear. Germline CDR1 is SEHNR and CDR2 is FQNEAQ (reference sequence). The V gene lost 3 bases and the J gene lost 4 bases, with 15 bases spanning the gap. The CDR3 is 15 residues long. This CDR3 is CASSFLEGLATEAFF. CDR3 DNA sequence: TGTGCCAGCAGCTTTTTGGAGGGTTTGGCCACTGAAGCTTTCTTT.